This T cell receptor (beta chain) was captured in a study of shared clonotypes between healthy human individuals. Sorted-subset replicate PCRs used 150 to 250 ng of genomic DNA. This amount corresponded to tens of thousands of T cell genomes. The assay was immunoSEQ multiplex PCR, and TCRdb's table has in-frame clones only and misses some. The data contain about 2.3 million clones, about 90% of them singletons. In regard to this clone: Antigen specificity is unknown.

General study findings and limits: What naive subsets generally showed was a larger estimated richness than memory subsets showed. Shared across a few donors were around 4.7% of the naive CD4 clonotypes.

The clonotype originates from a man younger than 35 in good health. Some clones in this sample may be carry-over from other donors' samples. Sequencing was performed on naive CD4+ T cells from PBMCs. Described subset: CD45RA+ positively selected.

The DNA for the CDR3 is TGTGCCAGCAGCGTAGAGGGACTGAGAAGGACAGATACGCAGTATTTT. This sequence encodes CASSVEGLRRTDTQYF. V is TRBV9 and J is TRBJ2-3, with D possibly matching TRBD2 (6 bases). Germline V CDR1 and CDR2: SGDLS, YYNGEE. The V and J ends lost 0 bases and 3 bases respectively, with 14 bases between them. CDR3 length equals 16 residues.